This T cell receptor beta chain was recorded in a study of blood T cell repertoires in COVID-19. On the study more broadly: PBMCs, B-cell-depleted T cells, or T cells provided the cDNA or gDNA that made up the material.

In germline, CDR1 is SGHNT, CDR2 YYREEE (reference sequence). Trimming shortened V by 2 bases and J by 8 bases, and 19 bases separated the two germline ends. The CDR3 is 15 residues long. The data were produced by immunoSEQ multiplex PCR, yet TCRdb's version contains in-frame clones alone and is incomplete. The table has about 71,000 clones, over 75% seen once. The chain uses TRBV5-4 and TRBJ1-2; D possibly corresponds to TRBD1 (5 bases). This TCR was recovered from a woman aged 80 or older with acute or convalescent COVID-19. Sequenced sample: peripheral blood. CDR3 residues: CASSFQGSPTGGYTF. The CDR3 DNA sequence: TGTGCCAGCAGCTTTCAGGGATCCCCTACGGGCGGCTACACCTTC. Complete variable domain (other parts from reference TRBV5-4 and TRBJ1-2): ETGVTQSPTHLIKTRGQQVTLRCSSQSGHNTVSWYQQALGQGPQFIFQYYREEENGRGNFPPRFSGLQFPNYSSELNVNALELDDSALYLCASSFQGSPTGGYTFGSGTRLTVV.